What follows are 28 T cell receptor beta chains derived from one specimen sequenced in a study of PD-1 blockade in classical Hodgkin lymphoma. Noted time point: cycle 4 day 1 (C4D1), after less than 7 weeks of nivolumab. Every patient had relapsed following autologous stem cell transplantation, and cohorts differed in brentuximab vedotin exposure. Data came from immunoSEQ multiplex PCR; TCRdb stores just in-frame clones and leaves some out. Among more than 85,000 clones listed, over 85% were seen once. The starting material was peripheral blood mononuclear cells (PBMCs), obtained before the fourth cycle of nivolumab. Every receptor here comes from a human donor with classical Hodgkin lymphoma.

The chain is built from TRBV5-1 and TRBJ1-6; D not certain. CDR1 and CDR2 (germline): SGHRS, YFSETQ. Trimming left V 5 bases short and J 0 bases short, with 12 bases between. This CDR3 is built from 16 residues. The CDR3 nucleotides read TGCGCCAGCAGAAGGGTAAAGAGCTCCTATAATTCACCCCTCCACTTT. Its protein product is CASRRVKSSYNSPLHF.

The rearrangement links TRBV4-2 to TRBJ2-3, with D unresolved. This CDR3 spans 14 amino acids. V gave up 0 bases and J gave up 6 bases, with 10 bases separating them. CDR1 and CDR2 from the germline V gene are LGHNA and YNFKEQ. CDR3 amino acids: CASSQEAGGDTQYF. The CDR3 region has the DNA TGTGCCAGCAGCCAAGAAGCTGGCGGCGATACGCAGTATTTT.

This clone was picked up one time. The J gene is TRBJ2-1, the V gene TRBV10-1; possibly TRBD1 or TRBD2 for D (6 bases each). The CDR3 is made up of 16 amino acids. Trimming stripped 3 bases from V and 2 bases from J, with 14 bases between. In germline, CDR1 is WNHNN, CDR2 SYGVQD (reference sequence). The CDR3 DNA is TGCGCCAGCAGTGACCTAGGGGGGCCCACCTACAATGAGCAGTTCTTC. Residues: CASSDLGGPTYNEQFF.

The chain has TRBV6-6 and TRBJ2-1; possible D gene TRBD1, 5 bases. The CDR3 runs 11 residues. Trimming cost V 5 bases and J 9 bases, with 8 bases left between them. The germline gives CDR1 MNHNY, CDR2 SVGAGI (reference sequence). The CDR3 bases are TGTGCCAGCAGTCGTCAGGGTGAGCAGTTCTTC. Protein product: CASSRQGEQFF.

The rearrangement uses TRBV19 and TRBJ1-1; possibly TRBD1 for D (5 bases). V was pared by 7 bases and J by 4 bases, with 10 bases between. Germline V gives CDR1 LNHDA, CDR2 SQIVND (reference sequence). CDR3 length equals 12 residues. CDR3 region: CASTAGTTEAFF. CDR3 DNA sequence: TGTGCCAGTACTGCAGGGACCACTGAAGCTTTCTTT.

J is TRBJ2-7 and V is TRBV29-1, with D possibly matching TRBD2 (6 bases). The V end lost 7 bases, the J end lost 0 bases, and 7 bases lay between the germline ends. The CDR3 runs to 11 residues. Germline V gene data show CDR1 as SQVTM and CDR2 as ANQGSEA. In DNA form, the CDR3 reads TGCAGCGGGGGACTCTCCTACGAGCAGTACTTC. Translated, it gives CSGGLSYEQYF.

This chain uses TRBV14 with TRBJ2-7, with no clear D. This CDR3 has 14 residues. V was trimmed by 1 base and J by 6 bases, leaving 13 bases between them. Germline V gene lookup returns CDR1 SGHDN and CDR2 FVKESK. The CDR3: CASSQGSHSFEQYF. CDR3 DNA: TGTGCCAGCAGCCAAGGTTCGCATTCGTTCGAGCAGTACTTC.

This clone has just a few counts. V is TRBV30 and J is TRBJ2-2; TRBD2 matches 9 bases. With 4 bases clipped from V and 2 bases from J, the junction kept 8 bases outside the gene matches. The CDR3 has 16 amino acids. CDR1 is GTSNPN and CDR2 is SVGIG in the germline V gene (reference sequence). Here the CDR3 DNA reads TGTGCCTGGATGGGAATGGGGACTAGCAACACCGGGGAGCTGTTTTTT. This gives the protein CAWMGMGTSNTGELFF.

V and J are TRBV27 and TRBJ1-6, with 9 nucleotides matching TRBD1. The CDR3 consists of 13 residues. V dropped 6 bases and J dropped 10; count of bases not matched to a gene: 4. Germline values: CDR1 MNHEY, CDR2 SMNVEV (reference sequence). The CDR3 is CASRGQGNSPLHF. The CDR3 nucleotides are TGTGCCAGCAGGGGACAGGGAAACTCACCCCTCCACTTT.

The rearrangement links TRBV15 to TRBJ2-7; TRBD1 matches at 10 bases. V was pared by 5 bases and J by 3 bases, with 13 bases of the junction left unmatched. Germline V gene sequence: CDR1 LNHNV, CDR2 YYDKDF (reference sequence). The CDR3 length is 17 residues. The CDR3 DNA reads as TGTGCCACCAGCGCTAAAGGGCGGCGGACAGGGGGCTACGAGCAGTACTTC. As protein: CATSAKGRRTGGYEQYF.

This chain links TRBV6-1 with TRBJ2-7; weak D call: TRBD1 (5 bases). There are 13 residues in the CDR3. Trimming shortened V by 3 bases and J by 0 bases, and 6 bases separated the two germline ends. Per the germline V gene, CDR1 is MNHNS and CDR2 is SASEGT. The CDR3 region is CASSDRDSYEQYF. CDR3 nucleotide sequence: TGTGCCAGCAGTGACAGGGACTCCTACGAGCAGTACTTC.

The CDR3 loop is CRVTENTEAFF. The CDR3 DNA sequence: TGCAGAGTGACAGAGAACACTGAAGCTTTCTTT. The rearrangement joins TRBV20-1 to TRBJ1-1, with D possibly being TRBD1 (5 bases). CDR3 length: 11 amino acids. CDR1 DFQATT and CDR2 SNEGSKA come from the germline V gene (reference sequence).

CDR3 in amino acids: CASSLQGLSNQPQHF. CDR3 coding DNA: TGTGCCAGCAGCTTACAGGGGCTAAGCAATCAGCCCCAGCATTTT. The chain links TRBV11-2 to TRBJ1-5; maybe TRBD1 (6 bases). Trimming cost V 2 bases and J 1 base, with 9 bases left between them. The germline CDR1 and CDR2 sequences are SGHAT and FQNNGV. CDR3 length: 15 residues.

V usage is TRBV19 and J usage is TRBJ2-7, with 7 bases fitting TRBD2. The germline gives CDR1 LNHDA, CDR2 SQIVND (reference sequence). This CDR3 contains 14 residues. The V segment lost 2 bases and the J segment 7 bases; nucleotides outside the gene matches: 8. The CDR3 here is CASSIWGLPGEQYF. DNA for the CDR3: TGTGCCAGTAGTATATGGGGACTACCTGGGGAGCAGTACTTC.

The rearrangement joins TRBV28 to TRBJ1-2, with D hard to call. The CDR3 contains 14 residues. Germline V CDR1 and CDR2: MDHEN, SYDVKM. The V end was cut by 3 bases, the J end by 2 bases, with 10 bases between. The CDR3 coding sequence is TGTGCCAGCAGTTTTACAGAAACAAACTATGGCTACACCTTC. This gives the protein CASSFTETNYGYTF.

The rearrangement uses TRBV19 and TRBJ1-4, with D tentatively TRBD1 (5 bases). The CDR3 extends over 17 amino acids. Germline loops: CDR1 LNHDA, CDR2 SQIVND (reference sequence). The V end was cut by 3 bases, the J end by 0 bases, with 14 bases between. The CDR3 spells CASSITGTWATNEKLFF. CDR3 bases: TGTGCCAGTAGTATTACCGGGACTTGGGCAACTAATGAAAAACTGTTTTTT.

Notes on this clone: Other DNA sequences from this sample encode an identical CDR3 as well. The J gene is TRBJ2-2, the V gene TRBV30; perhaps TRBD2 as D (6 bases). This CDR3 spans 16 amino acids. Germline V gene sequence: CDR1 GTSNPN, CDR2 SVGIG (reference sequence). With 5 bases removed from V and 6 bases from J, the gap between germline ends came to 22 bases. The CDR3 here is CAWGPRRAGRAGELFF. DNA of the CDR3: TGTGCCTGGGGCCCACGTCGGGCGGGGCGGGCCGGGGAGCTGTTTTTT. Supplemented by reference TRBV30 and TRBJ2-2, the full variable domain reads SQTIHQWPATLVQPVGSPLSLECTVEGTSNPNLYWYRQAAGRGLQLLFYSVGIGQISSEVPQNLSASRPQDRQFILSSKKLLLSDSGFYLCAWGPRRAGRAGELFFGEGSRLTVL.

The V call is TRBV10-3, the J call TRBJ1-2; 8 bases align to TRBD1. This CDR3 is 14 amino acids long. In germline, CDR1 is ENHRY, CDR2 SYGVKD. With V trimmed by 3 bases and J by 6 bases, 6 bases remained unmatched. In DNA, the CDR3 is TGTGCCATCAGTGACGGTCGACAGGGGAATGGCTACACCTTC. Protein sequence: CAISDGRQGNGYTF.

In DNA form, the CDR3 reads TGTGCCAGCAGTGATTTAGGGATTCTTGGAAACACCATATATTTT. It is translated as CASSDLGILGNTIYF. This chain uses TRBV6-1 with TRBJ1-3; D gene uncertain. The CDR3 runs 15 residues. Germline CDR1 MNHNS, CDR2 SASEGT. V gave up 3 bases and J gave up 3 bases, with 12 bases separating them.

The rearrangement joins TRBV7-9 to TRBJ2-2; 7 bases are shared with TRBD1. The CDR3 totals 15 residues. CDR1 is SEHNR and CDR2 is FQNEAQ in the germline V gene (reference sequence). Germline trimming cut 4 bases from V and 5 bases from J; bases unmatched to any gene: 7. CDR3 nucleotide sequence: TGTGCCAGCAGCTGGGACAGCAGCGCTACCGGGGAGCTGTTTTTT. This encodes CASSWDSSATGELFF.

This sequence joins TRBV7-8 and TRBJ1-1; no firm D call. Germline V gene sequence: CDR1 SGHVS, CDR2 FQNEAQ. The ends were cut back, 0 bases at V and 0 bases at J, with 11 bases in the middle. The CDR3 sequence is 16 residues long. CDR3 nucleotides: TGTGCCAGCAGCTTAGCGGCGCGGATCATGAACACTGAAGCTTTCTTT. Residues: CASSLAARIMNTEAFF.

V is TRBV29-1 and J is TRBJ1-1; D perhaps matches TRBD1 (6 bases). The CDR3 has 13 amino acids. Germline lookup yields CDR1 SQVTM and CDR2 ANQGSEA. Trimming removed 7 bases from V and 4 bases from J, with 16 bases in between. DNA for the CDR3: TGCAGCGCCAAACAGGGTGGGGGCACTGAAGCTTTCTTT. Residues: CSAKQGGGTEAFF.

CDR3 in DNA: TGTGCCAGCAGCGCCCCAGGGACGGGCTCCTACGAGCAGTACTTC. This codes for CASSAPGTGSYEQYF. This chain joins TRBV28 and TRBJ2-7, with D perhaps TRBD1 or TRBD2 (5 bases each). CDR1 is MDHEN, CDR2 SYDVKM, per germline. CDR3 length: 15 amino acids. Trimming stripped 6 bases from V and 0 bases from J, with 15 bases between.

The chain couples TRBV7-6 to TRBJ2-2; possible D gene TRBD1, 5 bases. Germline V lookup: CDR1 SGHVS, CDR2 FNYEAQ. The CDR3 is 14 amino acids. The V gene lost 5 bases and the J gene lost 0 bases, with 7 bases spanning the gap. The chain's CDR3 is CASSQGPNTGELFF. The CDR3 bases are TGTGCCAGCAGCCAGGGCCCGAACACCGGGGAGCTGTTTTTT.

V and J are TRBV10-3 and TRBJ1-1; tentatively, D is TRBD1 (5 bases). The CDR3 has 15 amino acids. The germline V and J ends were trimmed by 0 bases and 3 bases, with 11 bases remaining between them. The germline V gene has CDR1 ENHRY and CDR2 SYGVKD. The CDR3 DNA is TGTGCCATCAGTGAGTCGGGGGGTACGGACACTGAAGCTTTCTTT. Its translation: CAISESGGTDTEAFF.

CDR3 in amino acids: CASSLRSRIAASTDTQYF. The CDR3 DNA reads as TGTGCCAGCAGTTTACGGTCACGTATAGCAGCTAGCACAGATACGCAGTATTTT. This chain links TRBV27 with TRBJ2-3, with D hard to call. The V gene's germline CDR1 is MNHEY and CDR2 SMNVEV (reference sequence). Trimming removed 2 bases from V and 0 bases from J, with 18 bases in between. The CDR3 consists of 18 residues.

The gene calls are TRBV6-6 and TRBJ1-1; D perhaps matches TRBD1 (6 bases). The germline V and J ends were trimmed by 2 bases and 5 bases, with 9 bases remaining between them. Germline lookup yields CDR1 MNHNY and CDR2 SVGAGI (reference sequence). The CDR3 is 13 residues long. The DNA for the CDR3 is TGTGCCAGCAGTTACGAGGGGGGGACTGAAGCTTTCTTT. Its protein product is CASSYEGGTEAFF.

The chain is built from TRBV2 and TRBJ2-7; TRBD1 matches at 8 bases. J gave up 6 bases and V 4 bases, and 11 bases lay outside the gene matches. Looked up from germline, CDR1 is SNHLY and CDR2 is FYNNEI. The CDR3 contains 15 residues. The CDR3 coding sequence is TGTGCCAGCAGTGGAACTCGGACAGGGAAGGGCGAGCAGTACTTC. Residues: CASSGTRTGKGEQYF.